The 3 T cell receptor beta chains reported below all come from one sample, sequenced in a study of cytomegalovirus exposure and HLA in healthy donors. With 60 Vbeta and 13 Jbeta primers, the PCR was carried out. Here immunoSEQ multiplex PCR was the method, and the copy in TCRdb shows in-frame clones only, minus some. Altogether about 160,000 clones are present, about 68% being singletons, with the ten largest covering 1.2% to 1.5%. The sequenced sample consisted of PBMCs. Receptor source: a man between 18 and 29 years old in good health and CMV-seronegative.

A single count supports this clone. This chain uses TRBV6-5 with TRBJ1-3; D is possibly TRBD1 (6 bases). The CDR3 length is 15 residues. Looked up from germline, CDR1 is MNHEY and CDR2 is SVGAGI. Trimming removed 6 bases at V and 8 bases at J, with 20 bases between. Here the CDR3 reads CASRGTGYGQHTIYF. In DNA form, the CDR3 reads TGTGCCAGCAGGGGAACAGGGTACGGTCAACACACCATATATTTT.

The chain carries TRBV9 and TRBJ2-7, with D perhaps matching TRBD2 (6 bases). The V end lost 4 bases, the J end lost 2 bases, and 16 bases lay between the germline ends. Germline CDR1 SGDLS, CDR2 YYNGEE. CDR3 length: 15 residues. The CDR3 is CASSPGGSGTYEQYF. The CDR3 coding sequence is TGTGCCAGCAGCCCAGGAGGTAGCGGAACCTACGAGCAGTACTTC.

The chain uses TRBV9 and TRBJ2-3, with 7 bases matching TRBD1. The CDR3 length is 14 residues. Losses at the gene ends were 3 bases for V and 2 bases for J; bases not matched to a gene: 3. Germline V lookup: CDR1 SGDLS, CDR2 YYNGEE. The CDR3 here is CASSEDRNTDTQYF. In nucleotides, the CDR3 is TGTGCCAGCAGCGAGGACAGGAACACAGATACGCAGTATTTT.